The 28 T cell receptor beta chains listed next were all sequenced from one sample in a study of response to subunit inactivated influenza vaccine. In TCRdb, the RT-PCR reads were re-called with MiXCR into one record per CDR3 protein. The sample contains around 520,000 distinct CDR3 sequences, roughly 25% of which appear only once. This specimen was CD4+ T cells sorted from PBMCs, taken around 5 days after vaccination. These receptor sequences come from a man aged 50-60 years who received an inactivated influenza vaccine.

The chain couples TRBV6-2 or TRBV6-3 to TRBJ1-5; D gene uncertain. Germline values: CDR1 MNHEY, CDR2 SVGEGT. This CDR3 has 17 residues. V lost 0 bases, J lost 0 bases, and 12 bases lay in between. The DNA for the CDR3 is TGTGCCAGCAGTTACTCCGGGGTGGGGAATAGCAATCAGCCCCAGCATTTT. This gives the protein CASSYSGVGNSNQPQHF.

This chain links TRBV5-1 with TRBJ2-1; 9 bases align to TRBD2. The CDR3 totals 15 residues. Germline assignment: CDR1 SGHRS and CDR2 YFSETQ. J was trimmed by 4 bases and V by 4 bases; bases with no gene match: 6. The chain's CDR3 is CASSPIAGEYNEQFF. The CDR3 nucleotides are TGCGCCAGCAGCCCTATAGCGGGAGAGTACAATGAGCAGTTCTTC. Filled out from reference TRBV5-1 and TRBJ2-1, the complete variable domain reads KAGVTQTPRYLIKTRGQQVTLSCSPISGHRSVSWYQQTPGQGLQFLFEYFSETQRNKGNFPGRFSGRQFSNSRSEMNVSTLELGDSALYLCASSPIAGEYNEQFFGPGTRLTVL.

This chain links TRBV6-1 with TRBJ2-1; 9 nucleotides agree with TRBD2. The germline gives CDR1 MNHNS, CDR2 SASEGT. Unmatched junction bases numbered 7, after V lost 8 bases and J lost 2 bases. The CDR3 has 15 residues. CDR3 residues: CASRSSGGPYNEQFF. For the CDR3, the DNA is TGTGCCAGCCGGAGTAGCGGGGGCCCCTACAATGAGCAGTTCTTC.

The chain links TRBV28 to TRBJ2-7; 7 nucleotides line up with TRBD2. V lost 7 bases and J lost 7; bases outside the gene matches: 13. In germline, CDR1 is MDHEN, CDR2 SYDVKM. This CDR3 has 14 residues. The CDR3 coding sequence is TGTGCCAGCACCCAGCCGCGGGAGACGGGAGAGCAGTACTTC. Translation gives CASTQPRETGEQYF.

In this sample, this clonotype turned up a few times. This sequence joins TRBV7-9 and TRBJ2-7; D uncertain. The CDR3 covers 12 residues. Germline-derived CDR1 and CDR2 are SEHNR and FQNEAQ (reference sequence). V lost 1 base, J lost 6 bases, and 7 bases lay in between. The CDR3 loop reads CASSLEGGEQYF. CDR3 nucleotides: TGTGCCAGCAGCTTAGAGGGTGGCGAGCAGTACTTC. The full variable domain, completed using reference TRBV7-9 and TRBJ2-7, is DTGVSQNPRHKITKRGQNVTFRCDPISEHNRLYWYRQTLGQGPEFLTYFQNEAQLEKSRLLSDRFSAERPKGSFSTLEIQRTEQGDSAMYLCASSLEGGEQYFGPGTRLTVT.

This clonotype appeared a few times. The chain employs TRBV29-1 and TRBJ2-5; D unresolved. Germline values: CDR1 SQVTM, CDR2 ANQGSEA. The CDR3 has 12 amino acids. The ends were cut back, 4 bases at V and 4 bases at J, with 10 bases in the middle. The CDR3 sequence: CSVVGNGETQYF. In DNA, the CDR3 is TGCAGCGTTGTTGGTAACGGAGAGACCCAGTACTTC.

The chain has TRBV7-2 and TRBJ1-2; D perhaps matches TRBD1 (5 bases). Trimming removed 7 bases from V and 4 bases from J, with 13 bases in between. Germline V lookup: CDR1 SGHTA, CDR2 FQGNSA. The CDR3 has 13 residues. The CDR3, as DNA: TGTGCCAGCACCCTAGCAGGGAGCTATGGCTACACCTTC. It specifies CASTLAGSYGYTF.

The CDR3 protein is CASSAFGSYNSPLHF. In DNA, the CDR3 is TGTGCCAGCAGCGCATTCGGCTCCTATAATTCACCCCTCCACTTT. This chain connects TRBV9 to TRBJ1-6; the D is unclear. Trimming removed 3 bases at V and 0 bases at J, with 7 bases between. This CDR3 spans 15 amino acids. Germline V gene sequence: CDR1 SGDLS, CDR2 YYNGEE.

The chain is built from TRBV15 and TRBJ2-7, with D unresolved. Germline lookup yields CDR1 LNHNV and CDR2 YYDKDF (reference sequence). CDR3 length equals 15 residues. Between the trimmed V and J ends, which lost 4 bases and 0 bases, there was a span of 13 bases. The CDR3 reads CATSNPGSLSYEQYF. CDR3 DNA: TGTGCCACCAGCAACCCCGGTAGCCTCTCCTACGAGCAGTACTTC.

This clonotype has a handful of counts. The V gene is TRBV20-1, the J gene TRBJ2-7, with D tentatively TRBD1 (7 bases). The V gene lost 5 bases and the J gene lost 4 bases, with 21 bases spanning the gap. The germline V gene has CDR1 DFQATT and CDR2 SNEGSKA (reference sequence). The CDR3 extends over 15 amino acids. The chain's CDR3 is CSAPGARTGGYEQYF. CDR3 nucleotide sequence: TGCAGTGCTCCGGGGGCCAGGACAGGAGGATACGAGCAGTACTTC.

The sample holds a few counts of this clonotype. The chain couples TRBV7-6 to TRBJ1-6, with 7 bases fitting TRBD1. J lost 9 bases, V lost 8 bases, and 16 bases had no gene match. The V gene's germline CDR1 is SGHVS and CDR2 FNYEAQ. There are 16 residues in the CDR3. In DNA form, the CDR3 reads TGTGCCAGCGCTCTTAGCCCCGGACAGGAAGGTTCACCCCTCCACTTT. It encodes CASALSPGQEGSPLHF.

The gene calls are TRBV19 and TRBJ1-1, with D possibly matching TRBD1 (5 bases). This CDR3 region has 15 residues. V dropped 3 bases and J dropped 6 bases, with 17 bases sitting between them. Looked up from germline, CDR1 is LNHDA and CDR2 is SQIVND (reference sequence). The DNA of the CDR3 is TGTGCCAGTAGTATCGCGGCCAGGGCTGGCCCTGAAGCTTTCTTT. Translating gives CASSIAARAGPEAFF.

This clonotype was counted a few times. V usage is TRBV20-1 and J usage is TRBJ2-3; D gene ambiguous. V was clipped by 3 bases and J by 4 bases, with 8 bases between them. Germline loops: CDR1 DFQATT, CDR2 SNEGSKA (reference sequence). The CDR3 runs 12 residues. The CDR3 bases are TGCAGTGCTAGCTATGGCGCAGATACGCAGTATTTT. It codes for CSASYGADTQYF.

This rearrangement joins TRBV15 to TRBJ2-1, with 8 bases matching TRBD2. The V gene's germline CDR1 is LNHNV and CDR2 YYDKDF (reference sequence). The junction had 10 bases not matched to a gene; V was cut back by 1 base and J by 5 bases. This CDR3 comprises 17 residues. CDR3 nucleotides: TGTGCCACCAGCAGAGGTGTCCTCCTTAGCGGGGACAATGAGCAGTTCTTC. Its translation: CATSRGVLLSGDNEQFF.

CDR3 residues: CASALSTDTQYF. CDR3 sequence (DNA): TGTGCTAGTGCCCTAAGCACAGATACGCAGTATTTT. The J gene is TRBJ2-3, the V gene TRBV12-5; D not resolved. This CDR3 has 12 residues. Germline V gene sequence: CDR1 LGHNT, CDR2 FRNRAP. The V end lost 7 bases, the J end lost 0 bases, and 5 bases lay between the germline ends.

The V call is TRBV18, the J call TRBJ2-7, with D perhaps matching TRBD1 (6 bases). CDR3 length equals 14 residues. The V end was cut by 2 bases, the J end by 2 bases, with 10 bases between. Germline loops: CDR1 KGHSH, CDR2 LQKENI. CDR3 DNA sequence: TGTGCCAGCTCACCAGTGACAGGCCCCTACGAGCAGTACTTC. Protein: CASSPVTGPYEQYF.

In its sample, this clonotype was seen a few times. This chain joins TRBV20-1 and TRBJ2-3; 15 bases align to TRBD2. The trim removed 0 bases at V and 5 bases at J, leaving 12 bases unmatched. The CDR3 contains 19 residues. The germline V gene has CDR1 DFQATT and CDR2 SNEGSKA (reference sequence). The CDR3 DNA reads as TGCAGTGCTAGAGATCCAGGACTAGCGGGGGGGCCGGTCGGAGATACGCAGTATTTT. Residues: CSARDPGLAGGPVGDTQYF.

This clonotype has a count of ten or more. This chain uses TRBV11-2 with TRBJ2-1, with 7 bases matching TRBD2. CDR1 is SGHAT and CDR2 is FQNNGV in the germline V gene. Trimming at V came to 0 bases and at J to 0 bases, leaving 8 bases not matched to a gene. CDR3 size: 18 residues. The CDR3 is CASSLEGSSGYSYNEQFF. For the CDR3, the DNA is TGTGCCAGCAGCTTAGAGGGGTCTAGCGGATACTCCTACAATGAGCAGTTCTTC.

The CDR3 coding sequence is TGTGCCAGCAGCCCCGGGCTCTTGGGTTCACCCCTCCACTTT. Its protein product is CASSPGLLGSPLHF. The chain carries TRBV12-3 or TRBV12-4 and TRBJ1-6; D remains ambiguous. The ends were cut back, 6 bases at V and 9 bases at J, with 15 bases in the middle. This CDR3 has 14 amino acids.

The V gene is TRBV4-2, the J gene TRBJ2-3; D may match TRBD1 or TRBD2 (5 bases each). Germline-derived CDR1 and CDR2 are LGHNA and YNFKEQ. The CDR3 loop spans 16 amino acids. Trimming shortened V by 0 bases and J by 2 bases, and 12 bases separated the two germline ends. The CDR3 sequence is CASSQESRGFTDTQYF. As DNA, the CDR3 is TGTGCCAGCAGCCAAGAATCCCGGGGCTTCACAGATACGCAGTATTTT.

The chain is built from TRBV24-1 and TRBJ2-2, with D possibly matching TRBD2 (5 bases). V was clipped by 4 bases and J by 4 bases, with 9 bases between them. Germline V gene lookup returns CDR1 KGHDR and CDR2 SFDVKD. The CDR3 consists of 14 residues. The CDR3 DNA is TGTGCCACCAGTGAGGTCGAGGGCACCGGGGAGCTGTTTTTT. It codes for CATSEVEGTGELFF.

The rearrangement links TRBV25-1 to TRBJ2-3, with 10 positions matching TRBD1. V was pared by 1 base and J by 4 bases, with 5 bases of the junction left unmatched. This CDR3 region has 16 residues. CDR1 and CDR2 (germline): MGHDK, SYGVNS. This CDR3 reads CASSELSGTGADTQYF. CDR3 DNA sequence: TGTGCCAGCAGTGAATTGTCCGGGACAGGGGCAGATACGCAGTATTTT.

The V call is TRBV29-1, the J call TRBJ2-1; D is possibly TRBD2 (5 bases). The CDR3 covers 12 residues. The germline gives CDR1 SQVTM, CDR2 ANQGSEA. V lost 5 bases and J lost 9, with 14 bases in between. The CDR3: CSVQREGREQFF. CDR3 DNA: TGCAGCGTTCAACGGGAAGGTCGTGAGCAGTTCTTC.

This clonotype has a handful of counts. The gene calls are TRBV20-1 and TRBJ1-5; possible D gene TRBD1, 5 bases. Germline V CDR1 and CDR2: DFQATT, SNEGSKA (reference sequence). V lost 6 bases and J lost 5, with 14 bases in between. The CDR3 covers 13 residues. The CDR3 region has the DNA TGCAGTGCCCAGGGCCAAATATATCAGCCCCAGCATTTT. Amino acids: CSAQGQIYQPQHF.

This clonotype occurred a few times. The V and J genes are TRBV20-1 and TRBJ2-1; 8 nucleotides agree with TRBD1. With V trimmed by 3 bases and J by 5 bases, 6 bases remained unmatched. The CDR3 is 14 amino acids. The germline gives CDR1 DFQATT, CDR2 SNEGSKA (reference sequence). DNA of the CDR3: TGCAGTGCTAGCTACAGGGGGACCCACAATGAGCAGTTCTTC. Protein product: CSASYRGTHNEQFF.

The table lists this clonotype with a few counts. An end of the junction does not agree with germline; a read error may underlie this. V usage is TRBV6-5 and J usage is TRBJ2-2, with 8 nucleotides matching TRBD1. Looked up from germline, CDR1 is MNHEY and CDR2 is SVGAGI. CDR3 size: 19 residues. CDR3: CASSYYPDRASENTGELFF. In DNA form, the CDR3 reads TGTGCCAGCAGCTACTACCCGGACAGGGCTAGCGAGAACACCGGGGAGCTGTTTTTT.

This clonotype was counted between two and nine times. The chain is built from TRBV20-1 and TRBJ2-1, with 7 nucleotides matching TRBD2. The V gene's germline CDR1 is DFQATT and CDR2 SNEGSKA (reference sequence). The V gene end was trimmed by 0 bases and the J gene end by 3 bases; junction bases not matched to a gene: 8. The CDR3 totals 16 residues. The CDR3 DNA sequence: TGCAGTGCTAGAGATCATGCTAGCGGTTACTACAATGAGCAGTTCTTC. This encodes CSARDHASGYYNEQFF.

The rearrangement links TRBV24-1 to TRBJ2-3; D is unresolved. Germline V gene lookup returns CDR1 KGHDR and CDR2 SFDVKD. The CDR3 contains 15 residues. Trimming cost V 3 bases and J 1 base, with 10 bases left between them. The CDR3 reads CATSDPFSRTDTQYF. The CDR3 DNA sequence: TGTGCCACCAGTGATCCGTTTAGCCGCACAGATACGCAGTATTTT.